This T cell receptor (beta chain) was identified in a study of CD4 and CD8 cells across lung adenocarcinoma regions. TCRdb fed the PCR reads into MiXCR, producing one record per CDR3 protein. This table has about 25,000 distinct CDR3 sequences, about half appearing once. Localized lung adenocarcinoma, a non-small cell lung cancer, affected the donors. The receptor was isolated from a male donor with lung adenocarcinoma. The CD4 and CD8 labels of this study may be unreliable. Sequencing was performed on CD8+ T cells from the center of a lung tumor.

CDR3 coding DNA: TGTGCCAGCAGTCTCCGGGTCCAAGGCACCTACGAGCAGTACTTC. Translated, it gives CASSLRVQGTYEQYF. The chain links TRBV6-1 to TRBJ2-7; no definite D call. V lost 5 bases, J lost 2 bases, and 16 bases lay in between. The CDR3 consists of 15 residues. The germline V gene has CDR1 MNHNS and CDR2 SASEGT.